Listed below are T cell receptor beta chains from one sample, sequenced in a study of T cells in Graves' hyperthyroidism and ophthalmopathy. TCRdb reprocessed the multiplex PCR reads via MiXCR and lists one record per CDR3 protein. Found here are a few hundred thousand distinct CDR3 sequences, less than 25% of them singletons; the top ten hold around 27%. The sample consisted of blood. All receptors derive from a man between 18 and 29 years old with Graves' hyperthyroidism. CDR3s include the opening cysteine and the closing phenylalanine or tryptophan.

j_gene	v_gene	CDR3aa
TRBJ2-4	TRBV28	CASMPGTSWNIQYF
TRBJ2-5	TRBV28	CASSYGWRGGRETQYF
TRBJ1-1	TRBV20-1	CSARDGLNTEAFF
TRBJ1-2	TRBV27	CASSPAPDYGYTF
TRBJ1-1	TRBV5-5	CASSPSWGQGAFF
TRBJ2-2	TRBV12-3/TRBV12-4	CASRRRWTGELFF
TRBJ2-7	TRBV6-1	CASSEGGGVGLEQYF
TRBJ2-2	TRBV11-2	CASSWSPSGLAGELFF
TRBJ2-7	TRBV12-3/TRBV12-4	CASSLAGAEQYF
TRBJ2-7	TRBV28	CASSFSPANGVSYEQYF
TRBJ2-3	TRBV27	CASSLWHPSTDTQYF
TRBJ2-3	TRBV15	CATSSDRPGTDTQYF
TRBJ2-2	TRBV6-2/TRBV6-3	CASSYLGGELFF
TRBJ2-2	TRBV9	CASSVTGGAWSTGELFF
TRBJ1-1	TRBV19	CASRAGQTTTEAFF
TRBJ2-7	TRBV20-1	CSAADTGTGFYEQYF
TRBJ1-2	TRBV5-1	CASSAVLGNYGYTF
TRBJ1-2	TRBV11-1	CASSLRDRGIRRHYGYTF
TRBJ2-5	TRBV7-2	CASRGGAETQYF
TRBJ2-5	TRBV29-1	CSVPSGGETQYF
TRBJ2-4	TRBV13	CASSPPVAKNIKYF
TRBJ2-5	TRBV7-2	CASSPLQGETQYF
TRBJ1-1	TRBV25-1	CASSEGETNTEAFF
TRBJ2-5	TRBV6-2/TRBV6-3	CASSATSGSGETQYF
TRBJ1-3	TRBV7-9	CASSFETGRGNTIYF
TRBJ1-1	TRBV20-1	CSARKVPYTEAFF
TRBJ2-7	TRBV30	CAWTAGGFEQYF
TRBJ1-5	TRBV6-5	CASSYGRQGNQPQHF
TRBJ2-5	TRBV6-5	CASSPRAVATQYF
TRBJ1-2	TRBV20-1	CSASATFSRYTF
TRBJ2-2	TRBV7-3	CASSTIPGELFF
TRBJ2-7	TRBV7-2	CASSSPDSGHYEQYF
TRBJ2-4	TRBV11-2	CASSLGLGKENIQYF
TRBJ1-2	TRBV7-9	CASSPAPGGYTF
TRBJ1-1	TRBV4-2	CASSQDSRTEAFF
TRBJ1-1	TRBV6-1	CASKRTDTEAFF
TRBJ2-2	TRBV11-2	CASSLSRPNTGELFF
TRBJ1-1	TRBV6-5	CASTGARGGNTEAFF
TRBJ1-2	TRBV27	CASSPLGTHYGYTF
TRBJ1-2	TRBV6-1	CATYRGVGGYTF
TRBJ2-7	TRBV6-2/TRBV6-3	CASRGQGVGEQYF
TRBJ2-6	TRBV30	CAWDRGRVTGANVLTF